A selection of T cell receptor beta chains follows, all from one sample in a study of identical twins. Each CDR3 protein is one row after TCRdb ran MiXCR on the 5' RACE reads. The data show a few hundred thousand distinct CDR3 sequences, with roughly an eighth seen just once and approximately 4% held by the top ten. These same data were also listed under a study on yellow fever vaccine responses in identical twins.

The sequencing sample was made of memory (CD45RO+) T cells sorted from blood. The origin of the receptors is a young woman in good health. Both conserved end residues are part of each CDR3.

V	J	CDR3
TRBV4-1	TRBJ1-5	CASSLRDRDNQPQHF
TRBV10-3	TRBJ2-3	CAISDAELVSGTDTQYF
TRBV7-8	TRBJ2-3	CASSDRDSTDTQYF
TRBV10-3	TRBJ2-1	CAIRAGTSDYNEQFF
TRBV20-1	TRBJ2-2	CSARKTGGGIGELFF
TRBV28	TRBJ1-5	CAGARGAQPQHF
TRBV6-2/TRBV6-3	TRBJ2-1	CASSYGNYNEQFF
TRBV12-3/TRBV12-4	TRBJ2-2	CASSFRGQGGSGELFF
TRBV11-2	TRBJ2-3	CASSLEGARLTDTQYF
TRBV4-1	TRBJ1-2	CASSQDVSGRGYTF
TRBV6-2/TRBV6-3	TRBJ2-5	CASSYAGTETQYF
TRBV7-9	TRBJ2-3	CASSLTGKDTQYF
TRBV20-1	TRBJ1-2	CSATASSYYGYTF
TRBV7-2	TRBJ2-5	CASSPRTSGGQETQYF
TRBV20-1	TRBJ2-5	CSASFGGVETQYF
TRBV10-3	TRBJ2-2	CANRQVVTGELFF
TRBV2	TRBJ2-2	CASRAGGSNTGELFF
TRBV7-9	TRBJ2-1	CASSFGPGTGQFF
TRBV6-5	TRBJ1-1	CASSYLTGGVEAFF
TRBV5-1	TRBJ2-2	CASSLEFFAGELFF
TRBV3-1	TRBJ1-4	CASSPKDSRTEKLFF
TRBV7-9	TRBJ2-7	CASSLDGTGAYEQYF
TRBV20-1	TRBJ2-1	CSASHGSKYNEQFF
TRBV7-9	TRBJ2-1	CASSRRESSRDEQFF
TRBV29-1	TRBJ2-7	CSVETGTYEQYF
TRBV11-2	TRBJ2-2	CASSSGLAGAGTGELFF
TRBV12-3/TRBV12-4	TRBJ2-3	CACSFRTSGNGATDTQYF
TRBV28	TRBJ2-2	CASSLGGSNTGELFF
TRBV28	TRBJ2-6	CASSPEGISGANVLTF
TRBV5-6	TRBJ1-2	CASSPYITGNYGYTF
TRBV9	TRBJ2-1	CASSVTGGGEQFF
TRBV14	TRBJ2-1	CASSHGRGYNEQFF
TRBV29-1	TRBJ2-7	CSVQQGAYEQYF
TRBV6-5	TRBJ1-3	CASSYSTTGNTIYF
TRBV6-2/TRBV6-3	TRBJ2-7	CASSNTGYEQYF
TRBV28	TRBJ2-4	CASSLLRDTKNIQYF
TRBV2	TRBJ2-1	CASRLAGGTNEQFF
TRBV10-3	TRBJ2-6	CAISGQGASGANVLTF
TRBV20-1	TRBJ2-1	CSARTVPALYNEQFF
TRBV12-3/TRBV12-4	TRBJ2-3	CASSPSSSRLGTDTQYF
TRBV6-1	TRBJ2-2	CASSMTGGDGELFF
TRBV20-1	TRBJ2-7	CSASRIPPGTGTHEQYF
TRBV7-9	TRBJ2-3	CAGPGVGTDTQYF
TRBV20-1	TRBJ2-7	CSASRTSNEQYF
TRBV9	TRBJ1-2	CASSGAGTSRGYTF
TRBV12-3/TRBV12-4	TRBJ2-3	CASSFGRDTDTQYF
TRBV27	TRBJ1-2	CASSLRQHSNYGYTF
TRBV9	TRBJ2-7	CASSVAALGNEQYF
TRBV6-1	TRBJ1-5	CASSRDTTHGNQPQHF
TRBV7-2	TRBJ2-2	CASSPPRGLNTGELFF
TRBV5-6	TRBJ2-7	CASSSSGRIEQYF